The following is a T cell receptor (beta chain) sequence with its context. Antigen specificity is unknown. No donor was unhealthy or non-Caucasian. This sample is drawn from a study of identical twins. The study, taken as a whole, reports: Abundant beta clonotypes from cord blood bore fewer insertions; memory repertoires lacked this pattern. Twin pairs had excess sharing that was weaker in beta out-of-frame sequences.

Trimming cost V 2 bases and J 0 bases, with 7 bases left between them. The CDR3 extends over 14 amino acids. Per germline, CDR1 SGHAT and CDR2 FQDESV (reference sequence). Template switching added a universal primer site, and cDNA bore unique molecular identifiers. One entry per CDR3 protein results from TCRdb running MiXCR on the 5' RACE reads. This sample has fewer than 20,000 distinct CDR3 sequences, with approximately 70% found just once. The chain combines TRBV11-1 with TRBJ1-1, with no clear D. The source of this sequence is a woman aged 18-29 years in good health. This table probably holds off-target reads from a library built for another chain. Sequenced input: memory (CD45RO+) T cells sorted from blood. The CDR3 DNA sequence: TGTGCCAGCAGCTTATCGCAGCTGAACACTGAAGCTTTCTTT. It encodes CASSLSQLNTEAFF.